The 15 T cell receptor beta chains in this list originate from one sample, sequenced in a study of T-cell reconstitution after alpha-beta-depleted transplantation in children. Unique molecular identifiers were used in preparing the TCRbeta library. TCRdb itself ran the PCR reads through MiXCR, one entry per CDR3 protein. The repertoire holds around 600,000 distinct CDR3 sequences, with around 23% as singletons. Sequencing was performed on PBMCs, mostly from graft donor cells, taken 360 days after TCRalphabeta/CD19-depleted stem cell transplant. The receptors were gathered from a boy under two years old who had a stem cell transplant for acute myeloid leukemia, so the T cells may come from the graft donor.

The genes are TRBV14 and TRBJ1-6; 10 bases agree with TRBD1. Germline CDR1 is SGHDN and CDR2 is FVKESK. This CDR3 is built from 16 residues. With 2 bases clipped from V and 7 bases from J, the junction kept 5 bases outside the gene matches. CDR3 in amino acids: CASSQWGQGSNSPLHF. The CDR3 DNA sequence: TGTGCCAGCAGCCAATGGGGACAGGGGAGCAATTCACCCCTCCACTTT.

This clonotype was recorded a few times. This chain connects TRBV4-1 to TRBJ2-3, with unresolved D. The V and J ends lost 0 bases and 5 bases respectively, with 15 bases between them. Germline V gene lookup returns CDR1 MGHRA and CDR2 YSYEKL. The CDR3 totals 16 residues. The CDR3 here is CASSQDRAPGQDTQYF. DNA of the CDR3: TGCGCCAGCAGCCAAGACAGAGCCCCCGGTCAAGATACGCAGTATTTT.

V is TRBV9 and J is TRBJ2-3, with TRBD1 matching 12 bases. Germline V CDR1 and CDR2: SGDLS, YYNGEE. The CDR3 runs 21 residues. Trimming cost V 2 bases and J 1 base; bases outside gene matches: 17. The CDR3 is CASSVRSPGQGAVVGTDTQYF. The DNA for the CDR3 is TGTGCCAGCAGCGTCCGTTCCCCGGGACAGGGGGCTGTTGTTGGCACAGATACGCAGTATTTT.

Comments on this clonotype: This may arise from a read error, as a much more abundant clone is one base away. The V call is TRBV12-3 or TRBV12-4, the J call TRBJ2-2, with 9 bases lining up with TRBD2. This CDR3 comprises 19 residues. CDR3 protein: CASCFVTSGSYANTGELFF. The DNA for the CDR3 is TGTGCCAGCTGTTTCGTCACTAGCGGGTCCTACGCGAACACCGGGGAGCTGTTTTTT.

This clonotype was counted ten times or more. The V call is TRBV11-1, the J call TRBJ2-5, with D perhaps TRBD1 (6 bases). The CDR3 has 13 amino acids. The V gene's germline CDR1 is SGHAT and CDR2 FQDESV (reference sequence). Trimming took 5 bases from V and 2 from J, leaving 9 bases between them. The CDR3 here is CASSRTEQETQYF. The CDR3 coding sequence is TGTGCCAGCAGCCGGACAGAGCAAGAGACCCAGTACTTC.

This chain joins TRBV29-1 and TRBJ1-1; no definite D call. Germline V gene sequence: CDR1 SQVTM, CDR2 ANQGSEA. Trimming took 4 bases from V and 1 from J, leaving 13 bases between them. This CDR3 is 14 amino acids long. The CDR3 DNA is TGCAGCGTTGTTGGGGTATTTGGGAACACTGAAGCTTTCTTT. Translated, it gives CSVVGVFGNTEAFF.

This clonotype was picked up a small number of times. The chain recombines TRBV20-1 with TRBJ2-2; D perhaps matches TRBD2 (5 bases). Trimming cost V 4 bases and J 0 bases, with 9 bases left between them. This CDR3 is built from 14 residues. Germline V lookup: CDR1 DFQATT, CDR2 SNEGSKA (reference sequence). CDR3 nucleotide sequence: TGCAGTGCTAAAGGTAGCGCGAACACCGGGGAGCTGTTTTTT. This sequence encodes CSAKGSANTGELFF.

This clonotype was observed at least ten times. The chain uses TRBV20-1 and TRBJ1-6; no reliable D call. The CDR3 has 16 amino acids. Per germline, CDR1 DFQATT and CDR2 SNEGSKA (reference sequence). Trimming removed 1 base from V and 0 bases from J, with 10 bases in between. The CDR3 here is CSARAAESSYNSPLHF. DNA for the CDR3: TGCAGTGCTAGAGCAGCAGAGAGCTCCTATAATTCACCCCTCCACTTT.

The rearrangement joins TRBV4-3 to TRBJ2-7; 10 nucleotides agree with TRBD2. Germline assignment: CDR1 LGHNA and CDR2 YSLEER. The CDR3 runs 18 residues. Losses at the gene ends were 0 bases for V and 3 bases for J; bases not matched to a gene: 11. CDR3 sequence: CASSQDLGLAGVSYEQYF. CDR3 DNA sequence: TGCGCCAGCAGCCAAGATCTGGGTCTAGCGGGGGTCAGCTACGAGCAGTACTTC.

This chain links TRBV10-3 with TRBJ2-1; D may correspond to TRBD1 or TRBD2 (5 bases each). Germline V gene lookup returns CDR1 ENHRY and CDR2 SYGVKD. The CDR3 loop spans 13 amino acids. V was trimmed by 6 bases and J by 6 bases, leaving 12 bases between them. The CDR3 region has the DNA TGTGCCATCAGCCCGGGACCCTTCAATGAGCAGTTCTTC. Its translation: CAISPGPFNEQFF.

This clonotype was seen a few times. This chain joins TRBV20-1 and TRBJ2-3; D unresolved. Trimming stripped 5 bases from V and 1 base from J, with 7 bases between. The germline V gene has CDR1 DFQATT and CDR2 SNEGSKA (reference sequence). The CDR3 sequence is 12 residues long. The CDR3 nucleotides are TGCAGTGCTTTTGGACGCACAGATACGCAGTATTTT. Its translation is CSAFGRTDTQYF.

This clonotype occurred a few times. The chain has TRBV6-1 and TRBJ2-1; D not resolved. V was trimmed by 8 bases and J by 6 bases, leaving 14 bases between them. The CDR3 runs to 13 residues. Germline V gene sequence: CDR1 MNHNS, CDR2 SASEGT. CDR3 protein: CASRRLLRNEQFF. In DNA form, the CDR3 reads TGTGCCAGCCGAAGACTTTTACGCAATGAGCAGTTCTTC.

Only a few counts were recorded for this clonotype. The V call is TRBV24-1, the J call TRBJ2-2; D unresolved. The CDR3 totals 13 residues. V was cut by 1 base and J by 7 bases, with 6 bases left in between. Germline CDR1 is KGHDR and CDR2 is SFDVKD. CDR3 sequence (DNA): TGTGCCACCAGTGATTTCCGGCACGGGGAGCTGTTTTTT. The encoded protein is CATSDFRHGELFF.

The chain joins TRBV27 to TRBJ2-7, with TRBD1 identical over 8 bases. The CDR3 covers 18 residues. Germline trimming cut 10 bases from V and 4 bases from J; bases unmatched to any gene: 24. Germline assignment: CDR1 MNHEY and CDR2 SMNVEV (reference sequence). For the CDR3, the DNA is TGTGCCACCTCCCCCGGGACAGGTGATAGAGGGCTTGGATACGAGCAGTACTTC. Protein product: CATSPGTGDRGLGYEQYF.

This clonotype has just a few counts. The gene calls are TRBV10-3 and TRBJ1-2; maybe TRBD1 (5 bases). This CDR3 is built from 14 residues. The V gene's germline CDR1 is ENHRY and CDR2 SYGVKD. Trimming removed 6 bases at V and 4 bases at J, with 15 bases between. CDR3 region: CAISQQGALYGYTF. CDR3 in DNA: TGTGCCATCAGCCAACAAGGGGCCCTCTATGGCTACACCTTC.